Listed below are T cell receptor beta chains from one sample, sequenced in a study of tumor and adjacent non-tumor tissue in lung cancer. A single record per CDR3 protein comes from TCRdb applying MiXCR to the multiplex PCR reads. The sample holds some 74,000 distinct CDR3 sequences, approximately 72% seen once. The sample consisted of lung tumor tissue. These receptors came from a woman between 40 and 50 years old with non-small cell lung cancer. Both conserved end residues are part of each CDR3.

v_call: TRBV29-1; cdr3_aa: CSIETGINEQFF
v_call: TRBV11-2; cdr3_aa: CASSISGGAWGIHYF
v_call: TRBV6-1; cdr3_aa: CASRKGVGREETQYF
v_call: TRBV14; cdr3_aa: CASSQLNLAGGRTDTKYF
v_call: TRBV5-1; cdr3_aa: CASSYRGQGNNEKFF
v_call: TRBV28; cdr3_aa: CASSFFREDSQSQHF
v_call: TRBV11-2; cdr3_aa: CASSSDYYEQYF
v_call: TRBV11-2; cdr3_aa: CDSSPKTRGGPNEQHF
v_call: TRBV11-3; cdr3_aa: CASSLEKGEQYF
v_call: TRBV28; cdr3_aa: CASSFRGSRRETQYF
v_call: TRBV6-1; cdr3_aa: CASSQEQGAPYEQYF
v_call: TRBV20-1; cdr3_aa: CGARGRGGLYNEQFF
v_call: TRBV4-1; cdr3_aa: CASRGQANTEAFF
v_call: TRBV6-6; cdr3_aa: CASSGMNTDTQYF
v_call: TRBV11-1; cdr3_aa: CASSLEGQGITEAFF